One and the same sample provided the 29 T cell receptor beta chains below, sequenced in a study of Graves' ophthalmopathy and Graves' hyperthyroidism. Amplified material comprised TCR beta CDR3 regions derived from RNA transcripts. The workflow started with a first-round RT-PCR run with HTBI primers and then moved on to a second-round multiplex PCR. From the multiplex PCR reads, TCRdb called clonotypes with MiXCR, one entry per CDR3 protein. Here the sample spans roughly 500,000 distinct CDR3 sequences, roughly 14% being singletons. The source material was blood. All receptors derive from a woman aged 25-40 years with Graves' ophthalmopathy.

Points on this clonotype: The junction does not match germline at one end; this may be a read error. J is TRBJ1-5 and V is TRBV20-1; D not resolved. This CDR3 spans 16 amino acids. From germline, CDR1 is DFQATT and CDR2 SNEGSKA (reference sequence). CDR3 region: CSARDDGNMSNQPQHF. The CDR3, as DNA: TGCAGTGCTAGAGATGATGGGAATATGAGCAATCAGCCTCAGCATTTT.

This clonotype was counted ten times or more. The chain has TRBV19 and TRBJ1-1, with D hard to call. V lost 1 base and J lost 3, with 9 bases in between. Per germline, CDR1 LNHDA and CDR2 SQIVND (reference sequence). The CDR3 has 14 amino acids. CDR3 sequence reads: CASSIAVGDTEAFF. Here the CDR3 DNA reads TGTGCCAGTAGTATAGCGGTTGGAGACACTGAAGCTTTCTTT.

This chain uses TRBV6-5 with TRBJ1-5, with TRBD1 as a possible D gene (6 bases). Germline CDR1 is MNHEY and CDR2 is SVGAGI. V lost 2 bases, J lost 0 bases, and 11 bases lay in between. The CDR3 extends over 16 amino acids. CDR3 in amino acids: CASSYGGRGSNQPQHF. Here the CDR3 DNA reads TGTGCCAGCAGTTACGGTGGCAGGGGTAGCAATCAGCCCCAGCATTTT.

A word on this clonotype: Given the absence of the conserved phenylalanine or tryptophan at the CDR3 end, a read error is likely. The V call is TRBV6-1, the J call TRBJ1-5; D gene unclear. CDR1 MNHNS and CDR2 SASEGT come from the germline V gene. CDR3 length: 13 amino acids. V shed 5 bases and J shed 0 bases, with 5 bases lying between them. Here the CDR3 DNA reads TGTGCCAGCAGTCCGGATAGCAATCAGCCCCAGCATTTG. This sequence encodes CASSPDSNQPQHL.

This clonotype was counted many times. The CDR3 sequence is CSVDRTGGGKETQYF. The CDR3 DNA sequence: TGCAGCGTTGACCGGACAGGGGGCGGGAAAGAGACCCAGTACTTC. This chain uses TRBV29-1 with TRBJ2-5; 11 bases are a match to TRBD1. Germline V gives CDR1 SQVTM, CDR2 ANQGSEA. CDR3 length: 15 amino acids. The J segment lost 3 bases and the V segment lost 3 bases, leaving 6 bases of the junction unmatched.

This clonotype was seen many times. The rearrangement links TRBV11-2 to TRBJ1-1; 9 bases line up with TRBD1. The J segment lost 4 bases and the V segment lost 6 bases, leaving 3 bases of the junction unmatched. Germline V gene sequence: CDR1 SGHAT, CDR2 FQNNGV. The CDR3 contains 13 residues. CDR3 in DNA: TGTGCCAGCAGTGGACAGGGGAGCACTGAAGCTTTCTTT. Translation gives CASSGQGSTEAFF.

The chain uses TRBV11-2 and TRBJ2-5, with D unclear. V was pared by 5 bases and J by 5 bases, with 18 bases between. This CDR3 comprises 15 residues. CDR1 is SGHAT, CDR2 FQNNGV, per germline. The CDR3 is CASSRTPTVWETQYF. In DNA, the CDR3 is TGTGCCAGCAGCCGAACTCCAACGGTATGGGAGACCCAGTACTTC.

The V call is TRBV6-1, the J call TRBJ1-2; 7 bases are a match to TRBD1. With 1 base clipped from V and 13 bases from J, the junction kept 9 bases outside the gene matches. Germline CDR1 and CDR2: MNHNS and SASEGT. This CDR3 is built from 13 residues. The CDR3 loop reads CASSEGRGRGLTF. The CDR3 DNA sequence: TGTGCCAGCAGTGAAGGTCGGGGAAGGGGGCTCACCTTC.

This clonotype was seen ten or more times. The V gene is TRBV12-3 or TRBV12-4, the J gene TRBJ1-2, with 10 bases fitting TRBD1. The V and J ends lost 5 bases and 6 bases, in that order; junction bases with no gene match: 3. The CDR3 runs 13 residues. CDR3 DNA: TGTGCCAGCAGTCCAGACAGGGGGCATGGCTACACCTTC. Protein product: CASSPDRGHGYTF.

This clonotype appeared many times. The chain joins TRBV5-1 to TRBJ1-6, with D perhaps TRBD1 (6 bases). The V gene's germline CDR1 is SGHRS and CDR2 YFSETQ. The CDR3 is 15 amino acids. V lost 0 bases, J lost 4 bases, and 8 bases lay in between. CDR3 sequence: CASSLEGGYNSPLHF. CDR3 DNA: TGCGCCAGCAGCTTGGAAGGGGGTTATAATTCACCCCTCCACTTT. Filled out from reference TRBV5-1 and TRBJ1-6, the complete variable domain reads KAGVTQTPRYLIKTRGQQVTLSCSPISGHRSVSWYQQTPGQGLQFLFEYFSETQRNKGNFPGRFSGRQFSNSRSEMNVSTLELGDSALYLCASSLEGGYNSPLHFGNGTRLTVT.

In its sample, this clonotype was seen many times. V usage is TRBV6-2 or TRBV6-3 and J usage is TRBJ2-4; TRBD1 might be the D (7 bases). The ends were cut back, 7 bases at V and 0 bases at J, with 28 bases in the middle. CDR3 length: 20 amino acids. Germline CDR1 and CDR2: MNHEY and SVGEGT. The CDR3: CASTQGGPLKEVGAKNIQYF. DNA for the CDR3: TGTGCCAGCACCCAGGGGGGACCCCTTAAGGAGGTTGGAGCCAAAAACATTCAGTACTTC.

The table lists this clonotype with many counts. The rearrangement joins TRBV12-3 or TRBV12-4 to TRBJ1-5, with D hard to call. Between the trimmed V and J ends, which lost 6 bases and 11 bases, there was a span of 20 bases. CDR3 size: 14 residues. CDR3 amino acids: CASSLKPAAMAQHF. The CDR3 DNA reads TGTGCCAGCAGCCTTAAGCCGGCAGCGATGGCCCAGCATTTT.

This clonotype was found many times. This chain links TRBV2 with TRBJ2-2; D ambiguous. V lost 1 base and J lost 6, with 12 bases in between. Germline CDR1 is SNHLY and CDR2 is FYNNEI. The CDR3 has 15 residues. The CDR3 DNA follows: TGTGCCAGCAGTGAAGTAGACGGGCACTCCGGGGAGCTGTTTTTT. Protein sequence: CASSEVDGHSGELFF.

This clonotype appeared many times. The chain combines TRBV5-1 with TRBJ1-1; 9 nucleotides line up with TRBD1. The V segment lost 4 bases and the J segment 5 bases; nucleotides outside the gene matches: 9. Germline CDR1 and CDR2: SGHRS and YFSETQ. The CDR3 has 15 amino acids. For the CDR3, the DNA is TGCGCCAGCAGCGCGTCGGGACAGGGAGTTACTGAAGCTTTCTTT. This gives the protein CASSASGQGVTEAFF.

This clonotype was picked up one time. This chain uses TRBV15 with TRBJ2-7, with TRBD2 as a possible D gene (5 bases). CDR3 size: 11 residues. Germline CDR1 is LNHNV and CDR2 is YYDKDF (reference sequence). Deletions cut 4 bases from V and 6 bases from J, with 7 bases between. The CDR3 here is CATSIGSEQYF. The DNA for the CDR3 is TGTGCCACCAGCATTGGGAGCGAGCAGTACTTC.

This clonotype was observed a handful of times. The rearrangement uses TRBV10-3 and TRBJ2-5; 8 bases agree with TRBD2. J was trimmed by 3 bases and V by 3 bases; bases with no gene match: 6. This CDR3 has 15 amino acids. Germline V gene data show CDR1 as ENHRY and CDR2 as SYGVKD. The CDR3 nucleotides read TGTGCCATCAGTGACTTGTGGCGGGGGGAAGAGACCCAGTACTTC. Protein sequence: CAISDLWRGEETQYF.

This clonotype appeared many times. V and J are TRBV7-2 and TRBJ1-1; TRBD1 aligns across 7 bases. The ends lost 5 bases at V and 0 bases at J; junction bases unmatched: 6. The CDR3 consists of 15 residues. In germline, CDR1 is SGHTA, CDR2 FQGNSA. CDR3 amino acids: CASSGRTGLNTEAFF. The CDR3 nucleotides read TGTGCCAGCAGCGGACGGACAGGATTGAACACTGAAGCTTTCTTT.

Concerning this clonotype itself: This may arise from a read error, as a much more abundant clone is one base away. The chain joins TRBV12-3 or TRBV12-4 to TRBJ1-3, with D possibly being TRBD1 (5 bases). The CDR3 is made up of 16 amino acids. Here the CDR3 reads CASSWDLQGTGYTIYF. The CDR3 bases are TGTGCCAGCAGCTGGGATTTGCAGGGAACTGGATACACCATATATTTT.

The V and J genes are TRBV5-1 and TRBJ1-5; 9 bases match TRBD1. Germline V gives CDR1 SGHRS, CDR2 YFSETQ. V gave up 4 bases and J gave up 9 bases; unmatched junction bases: 8. This CDR3 is 14 amino acids long. CDR3 region: CASSRGQGSWPQHF. CDR3 bases: TGCGCCAGCAGCCGGGGACAGGGTAGTTGGCCCCAGCATTTT.

This clonotype was detected many times. The chain couples TRBV10-1 to TRBJ1-5; D gene uncertain. Germline CDR1 and CDR2: WNHNN and SYGVQD (reference sequence). The CDR3 extends over 17 amino acids. Trimming stripped 0 bases from V and 6 bases from J, with 18 bases between. The CDR3: CASSESGVVGSSQPQHF. The CDR3 DNA follows: TGCGCCAGCAGTGAGTCTGGGGTGGTGGGATCGAGTCAGCCCCAGCATTTT.

Notes on this clonotype: This may arise from a read error, as a much more abundant clone is one base away. It is likely a read error, because the conserved phenylalanine at the end of the CDR3 is missing. The chain couples TRBV28 to TRBJ1-1; weak D call: TRBD1 (5 bases). This CDR3 comprises 14 residues. CDR1 and CDR2 from the germline V gene are MDHEN and SYDVKM. CDR3: CVSRAGNWNTEAFL. The CDR3 nucleotides are TGTGTCAGCAGGGCAGGGAACTGGAACACTGAAGCTTTCCTT.

The sample holds a few counts of this clonotype. A read error may be the cause here, since a much bigger clone is one base away. The missing conserved phenylalanine or tryptophan at the end of this CDR3 makes a read error likely. This chain joins TRBV12-5 and TRBJ2-5; D unclear. The CDR3 has 12 amino acids. The ends were cut back, 7 bases at V and 1 base at J, with 7 bases in the middle. CDR1 and CDR2 from the germline V gene are LGHNT and FRNRAP. DNA of the CDR3: TGTGCTAGTGCGATGCTCCAAGAGACCCAGTACCTC. Translated, it gives CASAMLQETQYL.

This clonotype was seen ten or more times. This sequence joins TRBV6-5 and TRBJ1-2, with D unclear. This CDR3 is 13 amino acids long. Germline V CDR1 and CDR2: MNHEY, SVGAGI. Trimming took off 0 bases at V and 8 bases at J, with 10 bases between the two ends. CDR3 residues: CASSYSRVEGYTF. Here the CDR3 DNA reads TGTGCCAGCAGTTACTCACGGGTTGAGGGCTACACCTTC.

J is TRBJ1-2 and V is TRBV20-1; D possibly corresponds to TRBD1 (6 bases). V gave up 6 bases and J gave up 8 bases, with 28 bases separating them. This CDR3 comprises 16 residues. Germline lookup yields CDR1 DFQATT and CDR2 SNEGSKA (reference sequence). CDR3 sequence reads: CSANRFVGGRLGGYTF. The CDR3 DNA is TGCAGTGCGAACAGATTTGTTGGGGGCCGCCTTGGGGGCTACACCTTC.

This clonotype was seen at least ten times. The chain joins TRBV6-5 to TRBJ2-2; D remains unclear. The germline V gene encodes CDR1 MNHEY and CDR2 SVGAGI. Trimming took off 2 bases at V and 0 bases at J, with 7 bases between the two ends. The CDR3 sequence is 15 residues long. CDR3 protein: CASSYQAANTGELFF. Written as DNA, the CDR3 is TGTGCCAGCAGTTACCAGGCCGCGAACACCGGGGAGCTGTTTTTT.

This clonotype was observed many times. The V call is TRBV30, the J call TRBJ1-5, with 9 bases matching TRBD1. Per the germline V gene, CDR1 is GTSNPN and CDR2 is SVGIG (reference sequence). The CDR3 length is 14 residues. V shed 4 bases and J 7 bases; nucleotides not matched to a gene: 8. CDR3 sequence reads: CAWNDRGLRQPQHF. The CDR3, as DNA: TGTGCCTGGAACGACAGGGGGTTGAGACAGCCCCAGCATTTT.

This clonotype was seen repeatedly, ten times or more. The rearrangement uses TRBV4-1 and TRBJ1-6, with D possibly matching TRBD1 (6 bases). Germline values: CDR1 MGHRA, CDR2 YSYEKL. Trimming took off 4 bases at V and 6 bases at J, with 16 bases between the two ends. The CDR3 spans 16 residues. In DNA form, the CDR3 reads TGCGCCAGCAGCCGTGTCGAAGGGGGTCTTAATTCACCCCTCCACTTT. Residues: CASSRVEGGLNSPLHF.

This clonotype was observed many times. The genes are TRBV12-3 or TRBV12-4 and TRBJ1-5, with 8 nucleotides matching TRBD1. The CDR3 has 14 amino acids. J was trimmed by 7 bases and V by 5 bases; bases with no gene match: 7. This chain's CDR3 is CASSDNRGEQPQHF. The DNA of the CDR3 is TGTGCCAGCAGTGACAACAGGGGGGAACAGCCCCAGCATTTT.

In this sample, this clonotype turned up many times. The chain couples TRBV18 to TRBJ1-5, with 7 bases identical to TRBD1. Germline V CDR1 and CDR2: KGHSH, LQKENI. The CDR3 covers 14 residues. V shed 3 bases, J shed 5 bases, and the junction held 4 bases outside the gene matches. The CDR3 DNA reads as TGTGCCAGCTCACCTGGGACAGCCCATCAGCCCCAGCATTTT. It encodes CASSPGTAHQPQHF. Drawing the rest from reference TRBV18 and TRBJ1-5, the complete variable domain is NAGVMQNPRHLVRRRGQEARLRCSPMKGHSHVYWYRQLPEEGLKFMVYLQKENIIDESGMPKERFSAEFPKEGPSILRIQQVVRGDSAAYFCASSPGTAHQPQHFGDGTRLSIL.